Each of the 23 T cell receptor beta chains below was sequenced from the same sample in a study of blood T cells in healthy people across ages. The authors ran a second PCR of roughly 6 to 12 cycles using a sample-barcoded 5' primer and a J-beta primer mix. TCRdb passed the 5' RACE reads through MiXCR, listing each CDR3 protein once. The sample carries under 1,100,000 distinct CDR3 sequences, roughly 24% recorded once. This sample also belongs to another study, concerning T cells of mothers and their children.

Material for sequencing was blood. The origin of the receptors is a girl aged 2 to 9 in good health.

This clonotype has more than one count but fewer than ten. CDR3 DNA: TGCGCCAGCAGCCAAGTCGCCAGCCCCCGTCAGTACTTC. This sequence encodes CASSQVASPRQYF. The chain recombines TRBV4-1 with TRBJ2-5; D unresolved. CDR1 MGHRA and CDR2 YSYEKL come from the germline V gene. The V and J ends lost 1 base and 11 bases respectively, with 14 bases between them. There are 13 residues in the CDR3.

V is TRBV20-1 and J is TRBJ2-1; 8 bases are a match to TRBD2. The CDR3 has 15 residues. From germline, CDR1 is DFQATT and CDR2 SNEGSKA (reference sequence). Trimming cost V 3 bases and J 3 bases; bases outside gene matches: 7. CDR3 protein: CSASGGLAGYNEQFF. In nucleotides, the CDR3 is TGCAGTGCTAGTGGGGGGCTAGCGGGCTACAATGAGCAGTTCTTC.

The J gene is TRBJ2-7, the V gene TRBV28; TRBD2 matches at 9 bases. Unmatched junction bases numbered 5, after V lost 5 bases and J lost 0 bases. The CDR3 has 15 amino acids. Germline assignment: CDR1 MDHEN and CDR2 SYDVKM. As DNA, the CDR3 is TGTGCCAGCAGTCCTTCGACTAGCGGCTCCTACGAGCAGTACTTC. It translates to CASSPSTSGSYEQYF.

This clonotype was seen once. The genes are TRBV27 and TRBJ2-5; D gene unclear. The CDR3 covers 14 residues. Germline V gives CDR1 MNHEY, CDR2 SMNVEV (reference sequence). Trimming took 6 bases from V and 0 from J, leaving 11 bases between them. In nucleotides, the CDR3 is TGTGCCAGCAGGCCGGACGCGTACCAAGAGACCCAGTACTTC. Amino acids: CASRPDAYQETQYF.

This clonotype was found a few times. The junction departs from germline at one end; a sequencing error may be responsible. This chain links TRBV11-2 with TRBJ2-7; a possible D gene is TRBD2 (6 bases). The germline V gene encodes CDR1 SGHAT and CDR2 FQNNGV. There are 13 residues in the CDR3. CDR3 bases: TGTGCCAGCAGCCCGGGACTTTCCTGCGAGCAGTACTTC. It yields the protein CASSPGLSCEQYF.

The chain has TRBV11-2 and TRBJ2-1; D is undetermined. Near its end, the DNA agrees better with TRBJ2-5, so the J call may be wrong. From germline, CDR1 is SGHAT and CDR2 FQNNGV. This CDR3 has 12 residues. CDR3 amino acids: CASSHIEETQYF. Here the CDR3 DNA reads TGTGCCAGCAGCCATATAGAAGAGACCCAGTACTTC.

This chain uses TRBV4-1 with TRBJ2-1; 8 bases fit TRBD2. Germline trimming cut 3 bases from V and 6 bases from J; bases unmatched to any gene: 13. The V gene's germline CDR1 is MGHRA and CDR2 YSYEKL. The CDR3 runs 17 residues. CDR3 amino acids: CASSQPRILGRANEQFF. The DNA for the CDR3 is TGCGCCAGCAGCCAGCCGCGCATCCTCGGGAGGGCCAATGAGCAGTTCTTC.

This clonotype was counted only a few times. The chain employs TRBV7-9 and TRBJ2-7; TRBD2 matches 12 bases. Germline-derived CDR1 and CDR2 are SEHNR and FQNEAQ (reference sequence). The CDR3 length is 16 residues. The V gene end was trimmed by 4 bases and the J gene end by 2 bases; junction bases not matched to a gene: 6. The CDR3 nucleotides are TGTGCCAGCAGCTCTGATCTAGCGGGAGGGCCCTACGAGCAGTACTTC. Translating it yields CASSSDLAGGPYEQYF.

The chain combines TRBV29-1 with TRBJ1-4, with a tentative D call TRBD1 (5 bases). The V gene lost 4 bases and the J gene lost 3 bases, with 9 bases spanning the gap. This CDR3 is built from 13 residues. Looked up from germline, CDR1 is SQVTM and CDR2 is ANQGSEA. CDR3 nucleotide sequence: TGCAGCGTTGCGGGGGGTTCTAATGAAAAACTGTTTTTT. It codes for CSVAGGSNEKLFF.

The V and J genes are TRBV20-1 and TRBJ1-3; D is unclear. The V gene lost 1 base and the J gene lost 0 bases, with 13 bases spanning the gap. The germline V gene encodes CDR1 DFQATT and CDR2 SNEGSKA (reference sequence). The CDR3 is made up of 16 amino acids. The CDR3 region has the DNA TGCAGTGCTAGAGGGAATGGTGGAGGCTCTGGAAACACCATATATTTT. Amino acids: CSARGNGGGSGNTIYF.

This CDR3 is CASSLSLARNEQFF. CDR3 coding DNA: TGTGCCAGCAGCTTATCGCTAGCGAGGAATGAGCAGTTCTTC. This rearrangement joins TRBV7-2 to TRBJ2-1, with D possibly being TRBD2 (6 bases). This CDR3 region has 14 residues. Germline V gene sequence: CDR1 SGHTA, CDR2 FQGNSA. The ends were cut back, 2 bases at V and 7 bases at J, with 12 bases in the middle.

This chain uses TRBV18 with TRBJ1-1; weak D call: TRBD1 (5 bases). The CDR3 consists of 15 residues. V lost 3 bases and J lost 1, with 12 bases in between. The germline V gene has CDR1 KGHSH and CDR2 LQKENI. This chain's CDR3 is CASSPVGQGNTEAFF. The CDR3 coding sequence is TGTGCCAGCTCACCCGTTGGTCAGGGGAACACTGAAGCTTTCTTT.

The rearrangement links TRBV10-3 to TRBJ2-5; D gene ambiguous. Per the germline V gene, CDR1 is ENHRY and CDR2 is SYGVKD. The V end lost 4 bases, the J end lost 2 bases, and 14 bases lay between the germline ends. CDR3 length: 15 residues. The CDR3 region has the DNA TGTGCCATCAGTGTTCGGTCGGGTCAGCAAGAGACCCAGTACTTC. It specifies CAISVRSGQQETQYF.

CDR3 residues: CASSFTTLPLHF. The CDR3 nucleotides read TGTGCCAGCAGCTTCACGACTTTGCCCCTCCACTTT. The V gene is TRBV3-1, the J gene TRBJ1-6; no clear D gene. Germline V gives CDR1 LGHDT, CDR2 YNNKEL (reference sequence). Between the trimmed V and J ends, which lost 5 bases and 13 bases, there was a span of 12 bases. This CDR3 spans 12 amino acids.

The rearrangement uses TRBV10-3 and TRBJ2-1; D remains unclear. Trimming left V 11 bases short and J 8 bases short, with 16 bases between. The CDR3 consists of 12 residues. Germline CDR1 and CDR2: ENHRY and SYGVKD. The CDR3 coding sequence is TGTGCCTCCCAAGGAGCAGCTCATGAGCAGTTCTTC. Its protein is CASQGAAHEQFF.

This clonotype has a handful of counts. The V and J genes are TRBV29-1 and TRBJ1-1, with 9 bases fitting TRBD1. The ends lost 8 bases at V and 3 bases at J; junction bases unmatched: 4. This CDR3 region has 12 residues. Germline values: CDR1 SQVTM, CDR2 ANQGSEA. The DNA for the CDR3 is TGCAGCACCTGGACAGGGGACACTGAAGCTTTCTTT. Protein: CSTWTGDTEAFF.

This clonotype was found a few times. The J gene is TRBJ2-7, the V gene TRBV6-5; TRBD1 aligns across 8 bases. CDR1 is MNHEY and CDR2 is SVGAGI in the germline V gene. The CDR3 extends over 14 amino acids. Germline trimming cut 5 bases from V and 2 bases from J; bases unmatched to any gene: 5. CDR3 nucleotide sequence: TGTGCCAGCAGTGACAGGGGCTGGCCCTACGAGCAGTACTTC. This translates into CASSDRGWPYEQYF.

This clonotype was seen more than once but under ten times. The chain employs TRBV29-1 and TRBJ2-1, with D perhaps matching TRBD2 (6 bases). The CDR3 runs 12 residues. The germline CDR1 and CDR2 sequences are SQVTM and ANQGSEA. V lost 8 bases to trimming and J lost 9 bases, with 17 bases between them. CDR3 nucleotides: TGCAGCCCACTAGCTGCAATGGGTGAGCAGTTCTTC. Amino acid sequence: CSPLAAMGEQFF.

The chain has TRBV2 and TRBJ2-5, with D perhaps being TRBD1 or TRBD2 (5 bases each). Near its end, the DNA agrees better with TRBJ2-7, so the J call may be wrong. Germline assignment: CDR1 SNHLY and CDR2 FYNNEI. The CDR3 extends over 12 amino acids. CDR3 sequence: CASRGDDYEQYF. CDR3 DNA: TGTGCCAGCAGGGGGGACGACTACGAGCAGTACTTC.

The CDR3 DNA sequence: TGCGCCAGCAGCCCAATACCGGGACACAACACTGAAGCTTTCTTT. Translating gives CASSPIPGHNTEAFF. V usage is TRBV5-1 and J usage is TRBJ1-1; the D gene is possibly TRBD1 (6 bases). The germline V gene encodes CDR1 SGHRS and CDR2 YFSETQ. The length of the CDR3 is 15 residues. Trimming took 4 bases from V and 2 from J, leaving 15 bases between them.

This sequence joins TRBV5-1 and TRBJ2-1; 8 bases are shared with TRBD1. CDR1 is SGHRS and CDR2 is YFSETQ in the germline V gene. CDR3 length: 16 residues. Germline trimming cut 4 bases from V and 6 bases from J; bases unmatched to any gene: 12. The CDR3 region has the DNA TGCGCCAGCAGCACCCAACAGGGGGTAGTGGGCAATGAGCAGTTCTTC. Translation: CASSTQQGVVGNEQFF.

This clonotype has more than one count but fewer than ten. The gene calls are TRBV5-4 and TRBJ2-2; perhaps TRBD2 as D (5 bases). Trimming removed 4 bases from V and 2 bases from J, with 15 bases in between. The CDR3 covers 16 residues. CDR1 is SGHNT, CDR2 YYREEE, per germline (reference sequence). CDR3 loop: CASSPERGPNTGELFF. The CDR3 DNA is TGTGCCAGCAGCCCCGAGAGAGGGCCTAACACCGGGGAGCTGTTTTTT.

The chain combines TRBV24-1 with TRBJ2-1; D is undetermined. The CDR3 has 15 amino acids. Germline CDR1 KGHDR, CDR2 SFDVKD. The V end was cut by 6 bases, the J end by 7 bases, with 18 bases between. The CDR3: CATSPPHSGENEQFF. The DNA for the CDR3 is TGTGCCACCAGTCCCCCCCACTCCGGAGAGAATGAGCAGTTCTTC.